This T cell receptor beta chain was found in a study of T cells in localized non-small cell lung cancer. Study-level points and caveats: Uninvolved adjacent lung had more T cell clonality than any other tissue, topping tumor. Adjacent lung tissue had a median approximately 61 of the top 100 clones found in the tumor. Sequencing was restricted to one tumor region; therefore, heterogeneity remains possible.

The data were produced by immunoSEQ multiplex PCR, yet TCRdb's version contains in-frame clones alone and is incomplete. The sample holds 20,000 to 30,000 clones, roughly 80% seen once. The CDR3 has 17 residues. Trimming cost V 2 bases and J 4 bases, with 19 bases left between them. The germline gives CDR1 SGHRS, CDR2 YFSETQ. On this clone: Antigen unknown.

The TCR originated in a man aged 40-75 years with stage III squamous cell lung carcinoma. Sample: peripheral blood, taken before any cancer treatment. The chain has TRBV5-1 and TRBJ2-1; D is undetermined. The CDR3, as DNA: TGCGCCAGCAGCTTATCCCCCCAGATGGCACGTTACAATGAGCAGTTCTTC. Translating gives CASSLSPQMARYNEQFF.